What follows are 25 T cell receptor beta chains derived from one specimen sequenced in a study of T-cell memory formation after mild COVID-19 (dated by TCRdb to the early 2020s). Receptor libraries were prepared by 5' RACE. The reads were generated on an Illumina NovaSeq 6000. Using fastp at Q25 and MiXCR, TCRdb reprocessed the public reads and kept productive beta chains. One record per CDR3 amino acid sequence lists the most common genes and DNA. The sample table shows roughly 200,000 distinct CDR3 sequences, and around 8.8% are seen once. Jointly, the top ten make up roughly 3.5% of the sample. The specimen was PBMCs or a T cell subset sorted from them (not recorded which). The receptors were sampled from a young man who had mild COVID-19 (a few samples of this study predate the infection). The sample titles of this study are shuffled in the database, so cell type and time point are left out; the donor was told from shared clones.

In its sample, this clonotype was seen a few times. This chain joins TRBV14 and TRBJ2-5, with a tentative D call TRBD2 (6 bases). V was shortened by 1 base and J by 4 bases, with 16 bases between the two germline ends. The CDR3 is 16 amino acids. CDR1 SGHDN and CDR2 FVKESK come from the germline V gene. In nucleotides, the CDR3 is TGTGCCAGCAGCCAAGGCACCGGGACTGGCGGAGAGACCCAGTACTTC. Amino acids: CASSQGTGTGGETQYF.

This clonotype was detected a few times. This chain connects TRBV5-6 to TRBJ2-1; tentatively, D is TRBD1 (6 bases). Looked up from germline, CDR1 is SGHDT and CDR2 is YYEEEE. CDR3 length: 15 amino acids. V was pared by 4 bases and J by 4 bases, with 15 bases between. CDR3 nucleotides: TGTGCCAGCAGCCTCCCGGGACATAAATACAATGAGCAGTTCTTC. This translates into CASSLPGHKYNEQFF. The whole variable domain, filled in from reference TRBV5-6 and TRBJ2-1, reads DAGVTQSPTHLIKTRGQQVTLRCSPKSGHDTVSWYQQALGQGPQFIFQYYEEEERQRGNFPDRFSGHQFPNYSSELNVNALLLGDSALYLCASSLPGHKYNEQFFGPGTRLTVL.

The V and J genes are TRBV30 and TRBJ2-5; D not resolved. Germline CDR1 is GTSNPN and CDR2 is SVGIG (reference sequence). V lost 0 bases and J lost 5, with 7 bases in between. CDR3 length: 12 amino acids. CDR3 amino acids: CAWSVVMETQYF. CDR3 DNA sequence: TGTGCCTGGAGTGTTGTGATGGAGACCCAGTACTTC.

This clonotype was recorded many times. The chain joins TRBV12-3 or TRBV12-4 to TRBJ2-7; perhaps TRBD2 as D (5 bases). The CDR3 length is 14 residues. The V and J ends lost 2 bases and 5 bases respectively, with 13 bases between them. The CDR3, as DNA: TGTGCCAGCAGTTTATTCGAGGGATCCCACGAGCAGTACTTC. Its translation: CASSLFEGSHEQYF.

V and J are TRBV28 and TRBJ2-7, with a tentative D call TRBD2 (5 bases). Germline V gives CDR1 MDHEN, CDR2 SYDVKM. V was clipped by 5 bases and J by 3 bases, with 11 bases between them. The CDR3 is 13 residues long. The CDR3 coding sequence is TGTGCCAGCAGTGCGGGCGCCGGCTACGAGCAGTACTTC. Residues: CASSAGAGYEQYF.

The chain couples TRBV20-1 to TRBJ2-7; 9 nucleotides line up with TRBD1. Germline-derived CDR1 and CDR2 are DFQATT and SNEGSKA (reference sequence). This CDR3 comprises 13 residues. The DNA of the CDR3 is TGCAGAGCGGAACAGGGGGCTCCTTACGAGCAGTACGTC. As protein: CRAEQGAPYEQYV.

This clonotype has only a few counts. The rearrangement joins TRBV6-1 to TRBJ2-7; D unresolved. The germline V gene encodes CDR1 MNHNS and CDR2 SASEGT. The V end lost 7 bases, the J end lost 1 base, and 11 bases lay between the germline ends. This CDR3 has 13 amino acids. This chain's CDR3 is CASMDPPSYEQYV. CDR3 sequence (DNA): TGTGCCAGCATGGACCCCCCGTCCTACGAGCAGTACGTC.

In this sample, this clonotype turned up a few times. DNA of the CDR3: TGCAGCGTAGGACTAGCGGGGACCCATACGCAGTATTTT. Translated: CSVGLAGTHTQYF. The chain joins TRBV29-1 to TRBJ2-3, with 12 bases aligning to TRBD2. CDR1 is SQVTM, CDR2 ANQGSEA, per germline. This CDR3 is built from 13 residues. V lost 6 bases and J lost 7; bases outside the gene matches: 5.

V is TRBV30 and J is TRBJ2-7; D possibly corresponds to TRBD2 (6 bases). The CDR3 is 13 residues long. Looked up from germline, CDR1 is GTSNPN and CDR2 is SVGIG (reference sequence). The V end was cut by 2 bases, the J end by 3 bases, with 11 bases between. As DNA, the CDR3 is TGTGCCTGGAGTCTTAATAGCGGCTACGAGCAGTACTTC. Translation: CAWSLNSGYEQYF.

This rearrangement joins TRBV18 to TRBJ2-7; possibly TRBD1 for D (5 bases). V was cut by 3 bases and J by 6 bases, with 12 bases left in between. CDR3 length: 13 amino acids. The germline V gene has CDR1 KGHSH and CDR2 LQKENI. The chain's CDR3 is CASSPGPTGEQYF. DNA of the CDR3: TGTGCCAGCTCACCCGGACCCACAGGCGAGCAGTACTTC.

The chain links TRBV11-2 to TRBJ2-5; D might be TRBD1 (5 bases). V gave up 2 bases and J gave up 5 bases, with 12 bases separating them. This CDR3 is 14 amino acids long. The V gene's germline CDR1 is SGHAT and CDR2 FQNNGV. CDR3 in amino acids: CASSLLTGWETQYF. CDR3 nucleotides: TGTGCCAGCAGCTTACTTACAGGCTGGGAGACCCAGTACTTC. Combining the CDR3 with reference TRBV11-2 and TRBJ2-5 gives the whole variable domain EAGVAQSPRYKIIEKRQSVAFWCNPISGHATLYWYQQILGQGPKLLIQFQNNGVVDDSQLPKDRFSAERLKGVDSTLKIQPAKLEDSAVYLCASSLLTGWETQYFGPGTRLLVL.

Many counts were recorded for this clonotype. The chain couples TRBV6-5 to TRBJ1-5; 8 positions agree with TRBD1. The germline CDR1 and CDR2 sequences are MNHEY and SVGAGI. With V trimmed by 5 bases and J by 1 base, 1 base remained unmatched. CDR3 length: 14 residues. This CDR3 is CASSRTGSNQPQHF. CDR3 sequence (DNA): TGTGCCAGCAGTCGGACAGGGAGCAATCAGCCCCAGCATTTT.

The J gene is TRBJ2-3, the V gene TRBV4-3; the match to TRBD1 covers 7 bases. The CDR3 is 16 residues long. Losses at the gene ends were 0 bases for V and 3 bases for J; bases not matched to a gene: 6. In germline, CDR1 is LGHNA, CDR2 YSLEER. The DNA of the CDR3 is TGCGCCAGCAGCCAAGATCGAGAGACAGGGACAGATACGCAGTATTTT. It codes for CASSQDRETGTDTQYF.

This clonotype was observed at least ten times. This chain joins TRBV28 and TRBJ2-7; no firm D call. The ends were cut back, 6 bases at V and 4 bases at J, with 16 bases in the middle. Germline V gene lookup returns CDR1 MDHEN and CDR2 SYDVKM. The CDR3 has 14 residues. Here the CDR3 DNA reads TGTGCCAGCAGGAGGAGTTCCCCTCTATACGAGCAGTACTTC. It specifies CASRRSSPLYEQYF.

This clonotype has only a few counts. This chain joins TRBV7-9 and TRBJ1-1; D gene ambiguous. CDR3 length equals 16 residues. Between the trimmed V and J ends, which lost 5 bases and 1 base, there was a span of 17 bases. Germline CDR1 is SEHNR and CDR2 is FQNEAQ (reference sequence). The CDR3 protein is CASSRLDLLQNTEAFF. In DNA, the CDR3 is TGTGCCAGCAGCCGATTGGATTTACTCCAGAACACTGAAGCTTTCTTT.

The chain joins TRBV27 to TRBJ2-3; TRBD2 matches at 8 bases. Germline V lookup: CDR1 MNHEY, CDR2 SMNVEV (reference sequence). The V segment lost 5 bases and the J segment 5 bases; nucleotides outside the gene matches: 9. This CDR3 spans 15 amino acids. As DNA, the CDR3 is TGTGCCAGCAGTCATCGAGCGGGGGTCCAAGATACGCAGTATTTT. It translates to CASSHRAGVQDTQYF.

This clonotype was counted ten times or more. The chain is built from TRBV12-3 or TRBV12-4 and TRBJ2-7, with D unclear. This CDR3 comprises 17 residues. V was shortened by 4 bases and J by 3 bases, with 22 bases between the two germline ends. CDR3 loop: CASSSSGPSTGHYEQYF. DNA for the CDR3: TGTGCCAGCAGTTCCTCCGGGCCCTCGACGGGCCACTACGAGCAGTACTTC.

The rearrangement links TRBV18 to TRBJ1-3; maybe TRBD1 (5 bases). Germline values: CDR1 KGHSH, CDR2 LQKENI. The CDR3 covers 14 residues. V dropped 3 bases and J dropped 2 bases, with 8 bases sitting between them. CDR3 amino acids: CASSPGGTGNTIYF. The CDR3 bases are TGTGCCAGCTCACCGGGGGGGACTGGAAACACCATATATTTT.

This clonotype was found many times. The V and J genes are TRBV7-9 and TRBJ2-2; no definite D call. V lost 3 bases to trimming and J lost 6 bases, with 14 bases between them. CDR3 size: 15 residues. In germline, CDR1 is SEHNR, CDR2 FQNEAQ (reference sequence). CDR3 in DNA: TGTGCCAGCAGCTTGACCAGTTTAGCCTCCGGGGAGCTGTTTTTT. It translates to CASSLTSLASGELFF.

This clonotype occurred a few times. CDR3 sequence (DNA): TGTGCCAGCAGCGTGTGGGCCGACTCTGGAAACACCATATATTTT. This sequence encodes CASSVWADSGNTIYF. This chain uses TRBV9 with TRBJ1-3, with D unresolved. Germline CDR1 is SGDLS and CDR2 is YYNGEE. The CDR3 length is 15 residues. Trimming removed 2 bases at V and 0 bases at J, with 9 bases between.

This clonotype was found a few times. The chain employs TRBV7-9 and TRBJ2-7; D call uncertain. The germline CDR1 and CDR2 sequences are SEHNR and FQNEAQ (reference sequence). V lost 6 bases to trimming and J lost 0 bases, with 6 bases between them. This CDR3 contains 12 residues. CDR3 protein: CASSWVSYEQYF. DNA for the CDR3: TGTGCCAGCAGTTGGGTCTCCTACGAGCAGTACTTC.

This clonotype showed up just once. The chain recombines TRBV5-1 with TRBJ1-4; 8 bases agree with TRBD1. Trimming removed 4 bases from V and 7 bases from J; junction bases left unmatched: 3. There are 13 residues in the CDR3. Germline CDR1 and CDR2: SGHRS and YFSETQ. The CDR3, as DNA: TGCGCCAGCAGCAGGACAGGGACTGAAAAACTGTTTTTT. Encoded protein: CASSRTGTEKLFF.

Points on this clonotype: Given a much more abundant clone one base away, this may be a read error. This chain joins TRBV7-8 and TRBJ2-5; TRBD2 matches at 8 bases. The CDR3 is 16 residues long. CDR1 is SGHVS and CDR2 is FQNEAQ in the germline V gene. CDR3 sequence: CVSSWEPGRGGETQYF. The CDR3 coding sequence is TGTGTCAGCAGCTGGGAGCCGGGACGCGGGGGGGAGACCCAGTACTTC.

This chain uses TRBV20-1 with TRBJ1-1; D is uncertain. The CDR3 length is 13 residues. Germline V gene sequence: CDR1 DFQATT, CDR2 SNEGSKA (reference sequence). Trimming took 0 bases from V and 4 from J, leaving 9 bases between them. CDR3 DNA sequence: TGCAGTGCTAGAGATTACGGCTTCACTGAAGCTTTCTTT. Protein product: CSARDYGFTEAFF.

J is TRBJ1-1 and V is TRBV7-6; TRBD1 aligns across 7 bases. Germline V CDR1 and CDR2: SGHVS, FNYEAQ. The trim removed 5 bases at V and 0 bases at J, leaving 6 bases unmatched. The CDR3 sequence is 15 residues long. CDR3 bases: TGTGCCAGCAGCACCTGGGACAGAATGAACACTGAAGCTTTCTTT. It encodes CASSTWDRMNTEAFF.